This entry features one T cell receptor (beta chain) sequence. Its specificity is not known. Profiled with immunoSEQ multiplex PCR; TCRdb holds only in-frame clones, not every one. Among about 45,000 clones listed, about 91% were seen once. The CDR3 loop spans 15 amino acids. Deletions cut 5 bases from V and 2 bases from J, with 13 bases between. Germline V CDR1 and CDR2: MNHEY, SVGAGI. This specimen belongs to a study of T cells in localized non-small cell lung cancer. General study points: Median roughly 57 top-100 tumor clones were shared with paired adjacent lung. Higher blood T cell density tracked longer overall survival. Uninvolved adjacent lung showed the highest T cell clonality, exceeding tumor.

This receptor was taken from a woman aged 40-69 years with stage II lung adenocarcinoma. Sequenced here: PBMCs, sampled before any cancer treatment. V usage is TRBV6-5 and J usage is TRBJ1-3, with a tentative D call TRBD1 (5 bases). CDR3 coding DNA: TGTGCCAGCAGTCCCTTGGACAAAACTGGAAACACCATATATTTT. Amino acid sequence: CASSPLDKTGNTIYF.